This is a list of T cell receptor beta chains from one sample in a study of beta chain features in type 1 diabetes. Some clones are missing from TCRdb's copy, which holds only in-frame ones; the method was immunoSEQ multiplex PCR. The table has 52,000 or so clones, roughly 52% seen once. The sample was Tregs from blood. These receptors were taken from a woman aged 35 to 49 with type 1 diabetes. CDR3s include the opening cysteine and the closing phenylalanine or tryptophan. The order of the fields is D gene, J gene, clone size, V gene, CDR3 DNA, CDR3 protein. D genes are given only for firm matches. Clone size is stated in some rows and not others, as once, few, many or a class when expanded.

d_gene: TRBD1
j_gene: TRBJ2-2
abundance: -
v_gene: TRBV6-5
CDR3nt: TGTGCCAGCAGTTGGGGGACAGGGCCCAGAGGAGGGCTGTTTTTT
CDR3aa: CASSWGTGPRGGLFF

d_gene: -
j_gene: TRBJ1-2
abundance: few
v_gene: TRBV7-2
CDR3nt: TGTGCCAGCAGCTTAGTCGGCAGGTCTAACTATGGCTACACCTTC
CDR3aa: CASSLVGRSNYGYTF

d_gene: TRBD2
j_gene: TRBJ2-3
abundance: -
v_gene: TRBV28
CDR3nt: TGTGCCAGCGGTGGGCGGGAGGGCCAAACAGATACGCAGTATTTT
CDR3aa: CASGGREGQTDTQYF

d_gene: -
j_gene: TRBJ1-4
abundance: -
v_gene: TRBV6-1
CDR3nt: TGTGCCAGCAGCCAGGCGAGGGCTAATGAAAAACTGTTTTTT
CDR3aa: CASSQARANEKLFF

d_gene: TRBD2
j_gene: TRBJ2-3
abundance: -
v_gene: TRBV28
CDR3nt: TGTGCCAGCAGTCTACTAGCGGGGTGGCCGTATTTT
CDR3aa: CASSLLAGWPYF

d_gene: -
j_gene: TRBJ2-1
abundance: few
v_gene: TRBV9
CDR3nt: TGTGCCAGCAGCGTAACAAGCAGTATCCAGGGCAATGAGCAGTTCTTC
CDR3aa: CASSVTSSIQGNEQFF

d_gene: -
j_gene: TRBJ2-7
abundance: few
v_gene: TRBV30
CDR3nt: TGTGCCTGGAGTGGTGGGACACCGAATGGCGAGCAGTACTTC
CDR3aa: CAWSGGTPNGEQYF

d_gene: -
j_gene: TRBJ2-3
abundance: -
v_gene: TRBV7-3
CDR3nt: TGTGCCTCCGCTGCGGGAAGTGGTACAGATACGCAGTATTTT
CDR3aa: CASAAGSGTDTQYF

d_gene: TRBD1
j_gene: TRBJ2-7
abundance: few
v_gene: TRBV7-3
CDR3nt: TGTGCCAGCAGCCCGGGGGACAGGAGGTGGGAGCAGTACTTC
CDR3aa: CASSPGDRRWEQYF

d_gene: -
j_gene: TRBJ1-1
abundance: -
v_gene: TRBV18
CDR3nt: TGTGCCAGCTCTCGGACAGCTAACACTGAAGCTTTCTTT
CDR3aa: CASSRTANTEAFF

d_gene: -
j_gene: TRBJ2-5
abundance: -
v_gene: TRBV5-1
CDR3nt: TGCGCCAGCAGCCCCGACAGGTCGGACGAGACCCAGTACTTC
CDR3aa: CASSPDRSDETQYF

d_gene: -
j_gene: TRBJ2-3
abundance: few
v_gene: TRBV7-9
CDR3nt: TGTGCCAGCGTAGCTCTCAGCACAGATACGCAGTATTTT
CDR3aa: CASVALSTDTQYF

d_gene: -
j_gene: TRBJ1-2
abundance: -
v_gene: TRBV9
CDR3nt: TGTGCCAGCAGCGTAGCCAATCGACCAGGGGATGGCTACACCTTC
CDR3aa: CASSVANRPGDGYTF

d_gene: -
j_gene: TRBJ2-1
abundance: medium-sized
v_gene: TRBV10-3
CDR3nt: TGTGCCATCAGTGGCATGGGGGGTGAGCAGTTCTTC
CDR3aa: CAISGMGGEQFF

d_gene: TRBD1
j_gene: TRBJ1-5
abundance: few
v_gene: TRBV2
CDR3nt: TGTGCCAGCAGTGTCGGGCCAGGGGGCTGGCAGCCCCAGCATTTT
CDR3aa: CASSVGPGGWQPQHF

d_gene: TRBD1
j_gene: TRBJ2-2
abundance: -
v_gene: TRBV6-5
CDR3nt: TGTGCCAGCAGCGTAACCGCAGGGGGCATCGGGGAGCTGTTTTTT
CDR3aa: CASSVTAGGIGELFF

d_gene: TRBD2
j_gene: TRBJ2-2
abundance: -
v_gene: TRBV14
CDR3nt: TGTGCCAGCAGCCAAGTAGCGGGATACACCGGGGAGCTGTTTTTT
CDR3aa: CASSQVAGYTGELFF

d_gene: -
j_gene: TRBJ2-7
abundance: -
v_gene: TRBV27
CDR3nt: TGTGCCAGCAGTCTGGCAGGGGTCTACGAGCAGTACTTC
CDR3aa: CASSLAGVYEQYF

d_gene: TRBD1
j_gene: TRBJ1-2
abundance: -
v_gene: TRBV4-3
CDR3nt: TGCGCCAGCAGCCGCGGACAGGGTTATGGCTACACCTTC
CDR3aa: CASSRGQGYGYTF

d_gene: TRBD2
j_gene: TRBJ2-4
abundance: few
v_gene: TRBV5-4
CDR3nt: TGTGCCAGCAGCTTGGAGGCGGGGGGGCACAACATTCAGTACTTC
CDR3aa: CASSLEAGGHNIQYF

d_gene: TRBD1
j_gene: TRBJ1-1
abundance: -
v_gene: TRBV30
CDR3nt: TGTGCCGGGGACAGGCCGGGCACTGAAGCTTTCTTT
CDR3aa: CAGDRPGTEAFF

d_gene: TRBD1
j_gene: TRBJ1-6
abundance: -
v_gene: TRBV18
CDR3nt: TGTGCCAGCTCTCGCGACAGGGGGGCAAATTCACCCCTCCACTTT
CDR3aa: CASSRDRGANSPLHF

d_gene: TRBD2
j_gene: TRBJ2-5
abundance: -
v_gene: TRBV2
CDR3nt: TGTGCCAGCATACTAGCGGAACAAGAGACCCAGTACTTC
CDR3aa: CASILAEQETQYF

d_gene: TRBD2
j_gene: TRBJ2-1
abundance: -
v_gene: TRBV11-3
CDR3nt: TGTGCCAGCAGCGGGGGACTAGCGGTGAACAATGAGCAGTTCTTC
CDR3aa: CASSGGLAVNNEQFF

d_gene: TRBD1
j_gene: TRBJ2-7
abundance: few
v_gene: TRBV28
CDR3nt: TGTGCCAGCAGCACGTCTGGACAGGGGAGGAACGAGCAGTACTTC
CDR3aa: CASSTSGQGRNEQYF

d_gene: -
j_gene: TRBJ1-5
abundance: -
v_gene: TRBV25-1
CDR3nt: TGTGCCAGCAGCTATGACGGGGATCAGCCCCAGCATTTT
CDR3aa: CASSYDGDQPQHF

d_gene: -
j_gene: TRBJ1-1
abundance: -
v_gene: TRBV28
CDR3nt: TGTGCCAGCAGTAGACCGACGGGTGAAGCTTTCTTT
CDR3aa: CASSRPTGEAFF

d_gene: -
j_gene: TRBJ1-1
abundance: -
v_gene: TRBV18
CDR3nt: TGTGCCAGCTCACCTCTCGTCGGGACTGAAGCTTTCTTT
CDR3aa: CASSPLVGTEAFF

d_gene: -
j_gene: TRBJ2-4
abundance: -
v_gene: TRBV7-9
CDR3nt: TGTGCCAGCAGCTTAGGGGAGGTCAAAAACATTCAGTACTTC
CDR3aa: CASSLGEVKNIQYF

d_gene: TRBD1
j_gene: TRBJ1-4
abundance: -
v_gene: TRBV6-1
CDR3nt: TGTGCCAGCAGTGTTCAGACAGGGGGGGTACCAACTAATGAAAAACCGTTTTTT
CDR3aa: CASSVQTGGVPTNEKPFF

d_gene: -
j_gene: TRBJ2-7
abundance: few
v_gene: TRBV25-1
CDR3nt: TGTGCCAGCAGGGCAGACATTTACTACGAGCAGTACTTC
CDR3aa: CASRADIYYEQYF

d_gene: -
j_gene: TRBJ2-1
abundance: few
v_gene: TRBV10-3
CDR3nt: TGTGCCATCAATACACCCGGGACCTACAATGAGCAGTTCTTC
CDR3aa: CAINTPGTYNEQFF

d_gene: -
j_gene: TRBJ2-1
abundance: few
v_gene: TRBV7-2
CDR3nt: TGTGCCAGCAGCCCTTGGGTGGACTTAACCTACAATGAGCAGTTCTTC
CDR3aa: CASSPWVDLTYNEQFF

d_gene: TRBD2
j_gene: TRBJ2-1
abundance: -
v_gene: TRBV6-6
CDR3nt: TGTGCCAGCAGCCCCGGGGGCGGGAGGGACTACAATGAGCAGTTCTTC
CDR3aa: CASSPGGGRDYNEQFF

d_gene: -
j_gene: TRBJ2-7
abundance: few
v_gene: TRBV10-3
CDR3nt: TGTGCCATCAGTGAAGACAGCTTCTCCTACGAGCAGTACTTC
CDR3aa: CAISEDSFSYEQYF

d_gene: TRBD2
j_gene: TRBJ2-1
abundance: -
v_gene: TRBV5-4
CDR3nt: TGTGCCAGCAGCTCCGGACTAGCGGGACCCTACAATGAGCAGTTCTTC
CDR3aa: CASSSGLAGPYNEQFF

d_gene: TRBD2
j_gene: TRBJ2-1
abundance: -
v_gene: TRBV11-2
CDR3nt: TGTGCCAGCAGCTCTCGACTAGCGGGAGGGCCCTCCAATGAGCAGTTCTTC
CDR3aa: CASSSRLAGGPSNEQFF

d_gene: TRBD1
j_gene: TRBJ2-6
abundance: -
v_gene: TRBV7-6
CDR3nt: TGTGCCAGCAGCTTAATTGCAGGGGGACCCTCTGGGGCCAACGTCCTGACTTTC
CDR3aa: CASSLIAGGPSGANVLTF

d_gene: TRBD2
j_gene: TRBJ2-3
abundance: -
v_gene: TRBV27
CDR3nt: TGTGCCAGCAGTTTAAGTTCGGGGACTAGGGTTCTAACGCAGTATTTT
CDR3aa: CASSLSSGTRVLTQYF

d_gene: TRBD1
j_gene: TRBJ2-6
abundance: few
v_gene: TRBV7-2
CDR3nt: TGTGCCAGCAGCAACCCGACAGGGACCTCTGGGGCCAACGTCCTGACTTTC
CDR3aa: CASSNPTGTSGANVLTF

d_gene: TRBD2
j_gene: TRBJ2-1
abundance: -
v_gene: TRBV5-4
CDR3nt: TGTGCCAGCAGCTTGTTAGCGGGAGGGTCCTACAATGAGCAGTTCTTC
CDR3aa: CASSLLAGGSYNEQFF

d_gene: TRBD2
j_gene: TRBJ2-5
abundance: once
v_gene: TRBV9
CDR3nt: TGTGCCAGCAGCGTGACTAGCGGGGGGGTAGAGACCCAGTACTTC
CDR3aa: CASSVTSGGVETQYF

d_gene: -
j_gene: TRBJ1-2
abundance: few
v_gene: TRBV9
CDR3nt: TGTGCCAGCAGCGATCGCTCGAGCCGCTATGGTGGCTACACCTTC
CDR3aa: CASSDRSSRYGGYTF

d_gene: TRBD1
j_gene: TRBJ1-6
abundance: -
v_gene: TRBV27
CDR3nt: TGTGCCAGCGGACGAGGGACAGGGGAATCACCCCTCCACTTT
CDR3aa: CASGRGTGESPLHF

d_gene: TRBD2
j_gene: TRBJ2-4
abundance: -
v_gene: TRBV28
CDR3nt: TGTGCCAGCAGTCCTAGCGGGACGGCCCTAGCCAAAAACATTCAGTACTTC
CDR3aa: CASSPSGTALAKNIQYF

d_gene: -
j_gene: TRBJ1-5
abundance: medium-sized
v_gene: TRBV28
CDR3nt: TGTGCCAGCAGTTTACTAGGACTCCAGCCCCAGCATTTT
CDR3aa: CASSLLGLQPQHF

d_gene: -
j_gene: TRBJ1-1
abundance: -
v_gene: TRBV5-1
CDR3nt: TGCGCCAGCAGCTTGCTCGGGATGGTGGCGACTGAAGCTTTCTTT
CDR3aa: CASSLLGMVATEAFF

d_gene: -
j_gene: TRBJ1-5
abundance: -
v_gene: TRBV7-2
CDR3nt: TGTGCCAGCAGCTTAATCGAGCAGCCCCAGCATTTT
CDR3aa: CASSLIEQPQHF